This T cell receptor (beta chain) was sequenced in a study of blood T cell repertoires in COVID-19. Turning to the study itself: From the United States, Italy and Spain came samples of acute and convalescent COVID-19. The cDNA or gDNA used as material had been derived from T cells, B-cell-depleted T cells, or PBMCs.

Germline-derived CDR1 and CDR2 are LGHNA and YSLEER. V dropped 1 base and J dropped 5 bases, with 12 bases sitting between them. CDR3 size: 15 residues. Per the original methods: Cell counts per sample came from amplifying reference gene primers. Data came from immunoSEQ multiplex PCR; TCRdb stores just in-frame clones and leaves some out. V and J calls and clone size come straight from that table; D and trimming were deduced from the DNA. In the table there are over 200,000 clones, 80% to 85% of which are singletons. The specimen was peripheral blood. J is TRBJ2-4 and V is TRBV4-3, with D possibly TRBD2 on 6 matching bases. This receptor was obtained from a woman older than 75 with active or convalescent COVID-19. The CDR3 DNA reads TGCGCCAGCAGCCAAGGCGGGACTTTTCAAAACATTCAGTACTTC. As protein: CASSQGGTFQNIQYF.